This is a list of T cell receptor beta chains from one sample in a study of blood T cell repertoires in COVID-19. Here immunoSEQ multiplex PCR was the method, and the copy in TCRdb shows in-frame clones only, minus some. The sample includes more than 110,000 clones, about nine tenths of them seen just once. Sequenced material: peripheral blood. The receptors here all came from a man aged 50 or older with active or convalescent COVID-19. Both conserved end residues are part of each CDR3. Only some rows state a clone size, as once, few, many or a class for expanded clones.

>TRBJ1-4|15|TRBV10-3|NA
CAISAGASGNEKLFF
>TRBJ1-5|15|TRBV19|NA
CASSFDVQSNQPQHF
>TRBJ1-2|11|TRBV28|NA
CASATNYGYTF
>TRBJ2-3|12|TRBV5-1|NA
CASSSRGDTQYF
>TRBJ1-5|12|TRBV6-6|few
CASTQGDQPQHF
>TRBJ2-2|17|TRBV28|NA
CASSLYLGQGAGGELFF
>TRBJ1-3|12|TRBV6-5|NA
CASSSTGNTIYF
>TRBJ1-3|16|TRBV28|once
CASSSTGVFSGNTIYF
>TRBJ1-1|11|TRBV6-2/TRBV6-3|NA
CASSSVTEAFF
>TRBJ2-2|16|TRBV5-1|NA
CASSLAAGGGTGELFF
>TRBJ1-2|15|TRBV25-1|NA
CASSERHRGVEGYTF
>TRBJ1-2|13|TRBV19|NA
CASSRQGSGGYTF
>TRBJ2-3|15|TRBV5-6|NA
CASSWPHRGIDTQYF
>TRBJ1-6|14|TRBV6-6|NA
CATSRQGDNSPLHF
>TRBJ2-7|15|TRBV5-5|NA
CASSLEQGYPYEQYF
>TRBJ2-2|17|TRBV2|NA
CASSGPSGPFWAGELFF
>TRBJ2-6|19|TRBV5-5|NA
CASSLGGGLGSSGANVLTF
>TRBJ1-1|16|TRBV5-1|NA
CASSLAGQPLGTEAFF
>TRBJ2-7|15|TRBV3-1/TRBV3-2|NA
CASSSSGRPPYEQYF
>TRBJ1-2|13|TRBV4-2|NA
CASSQAPAEGYTF
>TRBJ2-1|12|TRBV6-6|NA
CATSAGLNEQFF
>TRBJ2-3|17|TRBV15|once
CATSREGRLAYADTQYF
>TRBJ1-4|16|TRBV9|NA
CASSVAPGDGNEKLFF
>TRBJ2-7|15|TRBV3-1/TRBV3-2|NA
CASSQDLTSRGEQYF
>TRBJ1-5|12|TRBV5-8|NA
CASSSRNQPQHF
>TRBJ1-1|13|TRBV5-4|NA
CATAGGMNTEAFF
>TRBJ1-4|15|TRBV9|NA
CASSPGTGEGEKLFF
>TRBJ2-7|16|TRBV9|once
CASSVKEGLSIYEQYF